The sequence of this T cell receptor beta chain was determined in a study of early T cells in non-severe SARS-CoV-2 infection. This clonotype has a handful of counts. Antigen specificity is unknown. Overall study findings and caveats: Missing private and CD4 specificities, VDJdb matching favored anti-spike CD8 responses.

The CDR3 runs 17 residues. The germline V gene has CDR1 SGHRS and CDR2 YFSETQ. The V gene lost 0 bases and the J gene lost 1 base, with 15 bases spanning the gap. One entry per CDR3 protein results from TCRdb running MiXCR on the 5' RACE reads. Of 65,000 to 90,000 distinct CDR3 sequences listed, roughly an eighth are singletons. The source is an adult who was a healthcare worker with PCR-confirmed SARS-CoV-2 infection or an uninfected control (not recorded which). Sequencing used whole blood. V and J are TRBV5-1 and TRBJ2-3; D perhaps matches TRBD2 (5 bases). The CDR3 loop reads CASSLELRGTGTDTQYF. As DNA, the CDR3 is TGCGCCAGCAGCTTGGAGTTACGGGGAACAGGCACAGATACGCAGTATTTT.